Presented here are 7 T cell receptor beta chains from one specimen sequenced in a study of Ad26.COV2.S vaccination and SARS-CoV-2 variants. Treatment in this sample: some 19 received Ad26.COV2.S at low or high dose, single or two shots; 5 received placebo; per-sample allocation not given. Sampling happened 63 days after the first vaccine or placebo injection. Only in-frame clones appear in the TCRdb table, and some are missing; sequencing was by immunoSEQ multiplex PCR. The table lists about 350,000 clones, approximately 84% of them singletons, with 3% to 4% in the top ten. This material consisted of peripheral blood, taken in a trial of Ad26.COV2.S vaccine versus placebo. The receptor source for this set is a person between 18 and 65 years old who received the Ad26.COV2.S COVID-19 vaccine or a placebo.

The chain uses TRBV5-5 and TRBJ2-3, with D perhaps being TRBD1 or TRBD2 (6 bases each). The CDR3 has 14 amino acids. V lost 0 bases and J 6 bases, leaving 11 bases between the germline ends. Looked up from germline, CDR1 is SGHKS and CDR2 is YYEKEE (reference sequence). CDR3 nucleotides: TGTGCCAGCAGCTTGGAGGGGGGACGGGATACGCAGTATTTT. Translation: CASSLEGGRDTQYF.

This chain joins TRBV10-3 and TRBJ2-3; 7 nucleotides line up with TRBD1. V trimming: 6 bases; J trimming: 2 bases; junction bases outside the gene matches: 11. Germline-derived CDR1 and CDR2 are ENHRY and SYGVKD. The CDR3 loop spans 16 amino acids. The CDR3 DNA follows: TGTGCCATCAGAAATCCACAGGGGTTGGTCACAGATACGCAGTATTTT. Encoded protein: CAIRNPQGLVTDTQYF.

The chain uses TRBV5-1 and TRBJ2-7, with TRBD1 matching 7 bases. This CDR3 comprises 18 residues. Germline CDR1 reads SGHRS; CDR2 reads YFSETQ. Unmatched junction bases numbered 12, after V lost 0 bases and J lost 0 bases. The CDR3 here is CASSLAPRTGVGSYEQYF. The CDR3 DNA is TGCGCCAGCAGCTTGGCCCCCCGTACAGGGGTTGGCTCCTACGAGCAGTACTTC. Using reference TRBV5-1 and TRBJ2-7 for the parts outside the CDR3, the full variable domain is KAGVTQTPRYLIKTRGQQVTLSCSPISGHRSVSWYQQTPGQGLQFLFEYFSETQRNKGNFPGRFSGRQFSNSRSEMNVSTLELGDSALYLCASSLAPRTGVGSYEQYFGPGTRLTVT.

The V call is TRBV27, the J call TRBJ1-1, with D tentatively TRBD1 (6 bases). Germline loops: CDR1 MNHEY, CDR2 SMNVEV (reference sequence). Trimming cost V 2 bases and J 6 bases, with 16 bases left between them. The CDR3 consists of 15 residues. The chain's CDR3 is CASSLHQTGFAEAFF. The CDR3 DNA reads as TGTGCCAGCAGTTTACATCAAACAGGGTTCGCTGAAGCTTTCTTT.

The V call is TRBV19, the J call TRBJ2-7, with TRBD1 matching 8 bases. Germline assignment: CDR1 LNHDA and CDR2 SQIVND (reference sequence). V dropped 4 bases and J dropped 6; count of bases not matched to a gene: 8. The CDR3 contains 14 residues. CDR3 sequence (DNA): TGTGCCAGTAGTAGCCCTGACAGGGGCGTCGAGCAGTACTTC. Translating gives CASSSPDRGVEQYF.

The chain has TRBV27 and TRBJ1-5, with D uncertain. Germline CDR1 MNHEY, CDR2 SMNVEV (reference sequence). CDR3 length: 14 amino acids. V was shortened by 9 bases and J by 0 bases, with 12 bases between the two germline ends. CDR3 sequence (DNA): TGTGCCAGGTCCCAGCGACGTAGCAATCAGCCCCAGCATTTT. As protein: CARSQRRSNQPQHF.

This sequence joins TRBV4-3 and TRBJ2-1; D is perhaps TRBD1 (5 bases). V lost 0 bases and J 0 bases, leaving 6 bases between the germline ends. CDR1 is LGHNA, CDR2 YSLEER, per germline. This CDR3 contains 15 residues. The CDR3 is CASSQDTGSYNEQFF. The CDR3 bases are TGCGCCAGCAGCCAAGATACAGGCTCCTACAATGAGCAGTTCTTC.